This T cell receptor beta chain derives from a study of blood T cell repertoires in COVID-19. Repertoires were generated with immunoSEQ multiplex PCR, while TCRdb's copy carries only in-frame clones and drops some. The data hold hundreds of thousands of clones, with about 89% observed a single time. CDR1 is MGHRA and CDR2 is YSYEKL in the germline V gene. This CDR3 has 15 amino acids. The V and J ends lost 5 bases and 1 base respectively, with 11 bases between them. This clonotype was sampled from a middle-aged woman who had recovered from COVID-19. The sequenced sample consisted of peripheral blood. The chain has TRBV4-1 and TRBJ1-4; perhaps TRBD1 as D (5 bases). The CDR3 here is CASSSRTRTNEKLFF. CDR3 nucleotide sequence: TGCGCCAGCAGCTCCCGGACAAGAACTAATGAAAAACTGTTTTTT.